In its sample, the clone carrying this T cell receptor beta chain was seen once. A read error may be the cause here, since a much bigger clone is one base away. These data originate in a study of molecular identifiers for immune sequencing clone quantification. One entry per CDR3 protein, called by TCRdb with MiXCR from the PCR reads. The sample consists of 85,000 to 90,000 distinct CDR3 sequences, around a fifth of them appearing once. Germline CDR1 reads SEHNR; CDR2 reads FQNEAQ (reference sequence). CDR3 length: 15 residues. The sequenced material came from naive CD8+ T cells from blood, with Jurkat cell RNA spiked in. Subset given: FACS-sorted CD8+CD4-CCR7+CD45RA+ naive T cells. The chain uses TRBV7-9 and TRBJ2-5, with D possibly being TRBD1 or TRBD2 (6 bases each). The receptor comes from a human donor in good health. Some libraries in this study had Jurkat cell RNA spiked in. CDR3: CASSPPVGGQEAQYF. In DNA form, the CDR3 reads TGTGCCAGCAGCCCGCCCGTCGGGGGACAAGAGGCCCAGTACTTC.